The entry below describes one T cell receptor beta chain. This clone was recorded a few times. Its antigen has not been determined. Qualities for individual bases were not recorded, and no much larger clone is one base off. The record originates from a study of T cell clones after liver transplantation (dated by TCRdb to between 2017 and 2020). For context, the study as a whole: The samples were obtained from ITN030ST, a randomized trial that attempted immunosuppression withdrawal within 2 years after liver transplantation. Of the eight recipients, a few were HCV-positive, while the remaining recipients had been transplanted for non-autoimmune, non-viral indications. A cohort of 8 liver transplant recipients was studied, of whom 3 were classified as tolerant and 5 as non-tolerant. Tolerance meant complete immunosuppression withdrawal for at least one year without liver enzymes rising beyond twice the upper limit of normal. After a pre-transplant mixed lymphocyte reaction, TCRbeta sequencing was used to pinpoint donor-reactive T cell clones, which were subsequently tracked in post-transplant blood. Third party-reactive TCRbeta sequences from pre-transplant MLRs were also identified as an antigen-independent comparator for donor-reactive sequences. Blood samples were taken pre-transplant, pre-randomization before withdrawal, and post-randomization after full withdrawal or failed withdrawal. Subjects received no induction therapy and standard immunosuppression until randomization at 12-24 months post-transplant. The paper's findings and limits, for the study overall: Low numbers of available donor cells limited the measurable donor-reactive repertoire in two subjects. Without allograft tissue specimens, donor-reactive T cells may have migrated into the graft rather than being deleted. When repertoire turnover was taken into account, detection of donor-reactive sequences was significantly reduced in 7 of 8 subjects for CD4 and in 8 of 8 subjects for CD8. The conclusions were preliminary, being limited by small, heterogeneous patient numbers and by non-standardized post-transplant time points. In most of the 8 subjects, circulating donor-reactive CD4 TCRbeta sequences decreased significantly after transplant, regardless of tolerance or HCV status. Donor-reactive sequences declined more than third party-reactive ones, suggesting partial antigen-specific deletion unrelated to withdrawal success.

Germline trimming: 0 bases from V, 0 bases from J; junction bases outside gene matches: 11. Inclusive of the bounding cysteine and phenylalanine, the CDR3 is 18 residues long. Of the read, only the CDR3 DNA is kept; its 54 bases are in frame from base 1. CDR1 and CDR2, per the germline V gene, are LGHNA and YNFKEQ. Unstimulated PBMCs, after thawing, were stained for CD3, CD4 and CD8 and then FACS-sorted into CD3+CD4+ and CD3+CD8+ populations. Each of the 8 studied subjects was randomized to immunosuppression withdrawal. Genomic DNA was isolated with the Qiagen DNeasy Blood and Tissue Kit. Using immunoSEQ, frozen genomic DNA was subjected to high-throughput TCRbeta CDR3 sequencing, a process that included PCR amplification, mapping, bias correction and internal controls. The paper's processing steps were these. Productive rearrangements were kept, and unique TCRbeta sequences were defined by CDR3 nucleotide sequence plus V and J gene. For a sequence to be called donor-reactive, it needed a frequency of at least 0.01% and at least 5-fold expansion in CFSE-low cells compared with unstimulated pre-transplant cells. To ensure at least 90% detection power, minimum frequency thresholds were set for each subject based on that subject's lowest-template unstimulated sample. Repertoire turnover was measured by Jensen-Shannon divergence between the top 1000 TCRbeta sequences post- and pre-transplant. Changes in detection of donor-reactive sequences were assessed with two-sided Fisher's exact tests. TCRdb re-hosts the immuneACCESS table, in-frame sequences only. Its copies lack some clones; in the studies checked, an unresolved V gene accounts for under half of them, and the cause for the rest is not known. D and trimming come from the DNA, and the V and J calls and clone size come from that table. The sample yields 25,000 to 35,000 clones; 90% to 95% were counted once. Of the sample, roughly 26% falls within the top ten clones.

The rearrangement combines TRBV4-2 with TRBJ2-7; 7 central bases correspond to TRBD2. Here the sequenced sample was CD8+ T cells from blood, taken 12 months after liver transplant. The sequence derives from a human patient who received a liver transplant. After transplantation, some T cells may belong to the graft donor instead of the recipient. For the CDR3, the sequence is CASSQEAAWGGSSYEQYF. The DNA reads TGTGCCAGCAGCCAAGAAGCCGCCTGGGGCGGGAGCTCCTACGAGCAGTACTTC.